Here is one TCR beta chain with its context. Some clones are missing from TCRdb's copy, which holds only in-frame ones; the method was immunoSEQ multiplex PCR. The table records about 72,000 clones, 85% to 95% of them present only once. V lost 1 base to trimming and J lost 6 bases, with 12 bases between them. The CDR3 extends over 14 amino acids. The germline V gene encodes CDR1 KGHSH and CDR2 LQKENI. The sample originates from a study of cytomegalovirus exposure and HLA in healthy donors. The genes are TRBV18 and TRBJ1-2; a possible D gene is TRBD1 (6 bases). The clonotype originates from a woman between 18 and 30 years old in good health and CMV-seronegative. Sequencing was carried out using PBMCs. CDR3 sequence: CASSPRTAHDGYTF. CDR3 in DNA: TGTGCCAGCTCACCACGGACAGCCCACGATGGCTACACCTTC.